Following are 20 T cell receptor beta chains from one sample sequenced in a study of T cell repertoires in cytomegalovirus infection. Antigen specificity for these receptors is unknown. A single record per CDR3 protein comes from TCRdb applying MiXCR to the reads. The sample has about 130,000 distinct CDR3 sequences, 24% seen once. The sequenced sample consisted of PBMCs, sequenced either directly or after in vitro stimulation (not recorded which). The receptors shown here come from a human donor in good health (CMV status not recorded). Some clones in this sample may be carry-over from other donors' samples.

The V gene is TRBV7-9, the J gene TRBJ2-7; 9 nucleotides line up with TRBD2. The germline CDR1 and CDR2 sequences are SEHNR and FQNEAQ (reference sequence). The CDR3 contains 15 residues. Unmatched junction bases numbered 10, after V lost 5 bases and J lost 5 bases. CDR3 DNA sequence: TGTGCCAGCAGCGTTAGCGGGAGTTTTCCCGACGAGCAGTACTTC. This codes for CASSVSGSFPDEQYF.

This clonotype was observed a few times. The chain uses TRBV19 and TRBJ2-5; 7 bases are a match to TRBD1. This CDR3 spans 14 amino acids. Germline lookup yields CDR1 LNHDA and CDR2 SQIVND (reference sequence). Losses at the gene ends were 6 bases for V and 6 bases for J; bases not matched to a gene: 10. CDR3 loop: CASSPQTGSKTQYF. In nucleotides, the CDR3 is TGTGCCAGTAGCCCTCAGACAGGGAGCAAGACCCAGTACTTC.

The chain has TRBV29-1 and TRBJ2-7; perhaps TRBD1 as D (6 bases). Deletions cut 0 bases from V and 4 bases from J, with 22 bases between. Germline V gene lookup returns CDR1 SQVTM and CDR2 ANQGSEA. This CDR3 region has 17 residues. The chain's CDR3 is CSVEDRPQDRSKYEQYV. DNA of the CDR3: TGCAGCGTTGAAGATCGACCCCAAGACAGGTCGAAATACGAGCAGTACGTC.

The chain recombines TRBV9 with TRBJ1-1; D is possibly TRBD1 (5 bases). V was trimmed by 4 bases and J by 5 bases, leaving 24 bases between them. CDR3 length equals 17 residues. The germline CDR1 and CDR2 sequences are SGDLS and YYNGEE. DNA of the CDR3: TGTGCCAGCAGCCTGAGGGGAAGTGGAGTTGGGAGTACTGAAGCTTTCTTT. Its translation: CASSLRGSGVGSTEAFF. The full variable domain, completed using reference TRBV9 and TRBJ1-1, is DSGVTQTPKHLITATGQRVTLRCSPRSGDLSVYWYQQSLDQGLQFLIQYYNGEERAKGNILERFSAQQFPDLHSELNLSSLELGDSALYFCASSLRGSGVGSTEAFFGQGTRLTVV.

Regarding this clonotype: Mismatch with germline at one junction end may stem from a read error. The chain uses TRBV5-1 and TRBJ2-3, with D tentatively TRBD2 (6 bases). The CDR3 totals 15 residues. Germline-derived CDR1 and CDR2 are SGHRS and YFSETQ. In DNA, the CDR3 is TGCGCCAGCAGGTTGGGCGGGATGGAGACAGATACGCAGTATTTT. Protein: CASRLGGMETDTQYF. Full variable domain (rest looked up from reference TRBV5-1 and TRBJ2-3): KAGVTQTPRYLIKTRGQQVTLSCSPISGHRSVSWYQQTPGQGLQFLFEYFSETQRNKGNFPGRFSGRQFSNSRSEMNVSTLELGDSALYLCASRLGGMETDTQYFGPGTRLTVL.

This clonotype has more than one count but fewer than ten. CDR3: CAIRGTGGGYTF. The CDR3 region has the DNA TGTGCCATCAGGGGGACAGGGGGTGGCTACACCTTC. This chain links TRBV10-3 with TRBJ1-2, with 11 nucleotides matching TRBD1. The trim removed 6 bases at V and 7 bases at J, leaving 1 base unmatched. The germline gives CDR1 ENHRY, CDR2 SYGVKD. There are 12 residues in the CDR3.

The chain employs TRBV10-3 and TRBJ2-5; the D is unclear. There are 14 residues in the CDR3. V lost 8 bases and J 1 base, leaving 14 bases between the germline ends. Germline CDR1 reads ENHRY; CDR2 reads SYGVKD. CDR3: CAIGLVSGQETQYF. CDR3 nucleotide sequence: TGTGCCATCGGTTTAGTTTCTGGCCAAGAGACCCAGTACTTC.

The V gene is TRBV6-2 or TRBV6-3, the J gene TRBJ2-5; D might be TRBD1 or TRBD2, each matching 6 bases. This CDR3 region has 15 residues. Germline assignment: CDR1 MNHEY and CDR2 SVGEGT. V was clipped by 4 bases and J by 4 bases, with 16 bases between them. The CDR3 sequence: CASSSRQVGGETQYF. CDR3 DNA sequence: TGTGCCAGCAGTTCTCGACAGGTGGGGGGAGAGACCCAGTACTTC.

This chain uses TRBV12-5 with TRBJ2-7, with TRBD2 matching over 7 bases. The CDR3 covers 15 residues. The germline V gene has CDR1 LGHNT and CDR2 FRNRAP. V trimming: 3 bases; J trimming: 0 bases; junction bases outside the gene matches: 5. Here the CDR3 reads CASGFPSGSSYEQYV. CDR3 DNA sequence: TGTGCTAGTGGTTTCCCTAGCGGAAGCTCCTACGAGCAGTACGTC.

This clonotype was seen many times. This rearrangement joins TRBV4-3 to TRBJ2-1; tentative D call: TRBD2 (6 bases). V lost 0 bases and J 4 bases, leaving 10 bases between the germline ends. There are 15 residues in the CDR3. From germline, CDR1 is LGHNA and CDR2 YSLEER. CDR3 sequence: CASSQDGEEYNEQFF. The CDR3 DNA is TGCGCCAGCAGCCAAGATGGGGAGGAGTACAATGAGCAGTTCTTC.

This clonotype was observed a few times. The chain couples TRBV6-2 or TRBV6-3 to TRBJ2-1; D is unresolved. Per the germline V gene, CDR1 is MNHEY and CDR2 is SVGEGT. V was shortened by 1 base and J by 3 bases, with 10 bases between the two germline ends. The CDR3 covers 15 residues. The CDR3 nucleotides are TGTGCCAGCAGTTACTTGGGGTTCTACTACAATGAGCAGTTCTTC. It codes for CASSYLGFYYNEQFF.

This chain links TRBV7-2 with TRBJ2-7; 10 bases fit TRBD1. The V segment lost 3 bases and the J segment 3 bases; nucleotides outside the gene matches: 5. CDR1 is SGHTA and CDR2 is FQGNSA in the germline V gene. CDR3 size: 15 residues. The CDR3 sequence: CASSFGRTGGYEQYF. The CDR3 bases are TGTGCCAGCAGCTTCGGGCGGACAGGGGGCTACGAGCAGTACTTC.

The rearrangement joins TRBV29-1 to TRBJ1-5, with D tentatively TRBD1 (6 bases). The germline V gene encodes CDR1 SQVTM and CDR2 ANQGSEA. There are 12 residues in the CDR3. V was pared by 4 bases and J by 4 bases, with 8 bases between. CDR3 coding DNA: TGCAGCGTTGCAGGGGTAAATCAGCCCCAGCATTTT. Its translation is CSVAGVNQPQHF.

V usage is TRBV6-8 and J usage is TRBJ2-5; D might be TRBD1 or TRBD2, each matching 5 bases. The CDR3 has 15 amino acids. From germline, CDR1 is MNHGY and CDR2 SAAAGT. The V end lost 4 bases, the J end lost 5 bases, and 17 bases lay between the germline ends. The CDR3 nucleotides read TGTGCCAGCAGTTTCTCAGTAGCCGGGACGGAGACCCAGTACTTC. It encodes CASSFSVAGTETQYF.

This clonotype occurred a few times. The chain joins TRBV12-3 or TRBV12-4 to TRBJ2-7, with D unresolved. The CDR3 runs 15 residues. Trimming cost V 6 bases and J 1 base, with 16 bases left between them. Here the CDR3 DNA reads TGTGCCAGCAGCTCGCGGCTGGGCCCGTCCTACGAGCAGTACGTC. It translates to CASSSRLGPSYEQYV.

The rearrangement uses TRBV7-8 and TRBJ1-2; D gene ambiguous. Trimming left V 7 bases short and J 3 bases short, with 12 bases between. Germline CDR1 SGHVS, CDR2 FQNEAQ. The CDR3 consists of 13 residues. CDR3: CASNLSGDYGYTF. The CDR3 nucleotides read TGTGCCAGCAACCTGAGCGGTGACTATGGCTACACCTTC.

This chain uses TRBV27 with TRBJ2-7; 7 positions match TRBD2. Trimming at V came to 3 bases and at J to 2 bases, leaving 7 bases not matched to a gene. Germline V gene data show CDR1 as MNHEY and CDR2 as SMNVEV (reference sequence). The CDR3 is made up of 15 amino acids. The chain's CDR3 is CASSFGAGATYEQYF. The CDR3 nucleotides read TGTGCCAGCAGTTTCGGGGCGGGAGCGACCTACGAGCAGTACTTC.

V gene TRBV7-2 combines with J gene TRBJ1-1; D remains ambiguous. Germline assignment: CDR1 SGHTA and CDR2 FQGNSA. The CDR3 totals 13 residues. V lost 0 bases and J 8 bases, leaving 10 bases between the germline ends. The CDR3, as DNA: TGTGCCAGCAGCTTAGCGTTTACGGGGGAAGCTTTCTTT. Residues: CASSLAFTGEAFF.

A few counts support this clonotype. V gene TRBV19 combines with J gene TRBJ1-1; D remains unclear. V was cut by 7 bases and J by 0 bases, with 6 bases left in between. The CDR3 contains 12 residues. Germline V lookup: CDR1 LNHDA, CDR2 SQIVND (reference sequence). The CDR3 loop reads CASTKMNTEAFF. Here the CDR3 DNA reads TGTGCCAGTACTAAGATGAACACTGAAGCTTTCTTT.

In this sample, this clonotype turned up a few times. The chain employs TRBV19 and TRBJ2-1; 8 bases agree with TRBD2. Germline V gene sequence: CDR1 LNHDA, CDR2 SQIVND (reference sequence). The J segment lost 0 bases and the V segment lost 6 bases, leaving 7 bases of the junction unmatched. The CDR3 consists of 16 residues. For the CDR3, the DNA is TGTGCCAGTAGGATTTCCCTAGCGGGCTCCTACAATGAGCAGTTCTTC. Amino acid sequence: CASRISLAGSYNEQFF.